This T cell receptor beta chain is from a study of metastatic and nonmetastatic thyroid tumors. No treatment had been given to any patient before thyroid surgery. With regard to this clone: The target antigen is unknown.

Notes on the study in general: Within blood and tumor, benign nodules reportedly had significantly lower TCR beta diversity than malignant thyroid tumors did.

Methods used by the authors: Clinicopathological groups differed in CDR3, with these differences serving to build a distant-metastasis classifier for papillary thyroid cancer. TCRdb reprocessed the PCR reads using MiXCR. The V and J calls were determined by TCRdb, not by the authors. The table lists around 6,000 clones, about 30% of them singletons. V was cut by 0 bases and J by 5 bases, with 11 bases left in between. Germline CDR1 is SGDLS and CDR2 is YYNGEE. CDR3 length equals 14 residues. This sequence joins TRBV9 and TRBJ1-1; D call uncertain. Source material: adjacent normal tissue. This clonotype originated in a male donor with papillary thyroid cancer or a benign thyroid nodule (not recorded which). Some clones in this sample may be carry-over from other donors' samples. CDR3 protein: CASSVVTRETEAFF. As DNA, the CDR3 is TGTGCCAGCAGCGTAGTAACTAGGGAGACTGAAGCTTTCTTT. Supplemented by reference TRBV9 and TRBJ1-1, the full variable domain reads DSGVTQTPKHLITATGQRVTLRCSPRSGDLSVYWYQQSLDQGLQFLIQYYNGEERAKGNILERFSAQQFPDLHSELNLSSLELGDSALYFCASSVVTRETEAFFGQGTRLTVV.